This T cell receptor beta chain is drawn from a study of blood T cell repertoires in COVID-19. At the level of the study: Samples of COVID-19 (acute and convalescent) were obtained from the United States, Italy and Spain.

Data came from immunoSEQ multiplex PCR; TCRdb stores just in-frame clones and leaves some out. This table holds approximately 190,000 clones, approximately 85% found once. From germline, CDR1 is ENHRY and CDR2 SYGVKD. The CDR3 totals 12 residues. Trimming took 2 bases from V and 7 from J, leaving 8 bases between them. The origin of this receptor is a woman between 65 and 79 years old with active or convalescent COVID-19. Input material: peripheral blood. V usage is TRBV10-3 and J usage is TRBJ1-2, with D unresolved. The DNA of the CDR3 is TGTGCCATCAGTGAGATGAGTGTTGGCTACACCTTC. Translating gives CAISEMSVGYTF.